Listed below are T cell receptor beta chains from one sample, sequenced in a study of cytomegalovirus exposure and HLA in healthy donors. Libraries were prepared by immunoSEQ multiplex PCR; TCRdb keeps only in-frame clonotypes and omits some of them. The top ten clones hold under 8% of a sample with nearly 110,000 clones, 65% to 80% of them seen once. Sequences were obtained from PBMCs. The source of these receptors is a woman aged 45-65 years in good health and CMV-seropositive. Both conserved end residues are part of each CDR3. Each record gives: clone size, V gene, D gene, J gene, CDR3 protein, CDR3 DNA. The D gene is left open where the match is weak. Clone size appears in some rows only: once, few, many, or a class for an expanded clone.

size: once; V: TRBV4-2; D: .; J: TRBJ1-1; CDR3: CASSRHRGTVTEAFF; DNA: TGTGCCAGCAGCCGCCACCGGGGAACAGTAACTGAAGCTTTCTTT
size: .; V: TRBV19; D: .; J: TRBJ1-5; CDR3: CASSIFAGVGNQPQHF; DNA: TGTGCCAGTAGTATTTTTGCCGGGGTTGGGAATCAGCCCCAGCATTTT
size: .; V: TRBV18; D: TRBD1; J: TRBJ1-5; CDR3: CASSIINPGTGPGQPQHF; DNA: TGTGCCAGCTCAATCATCAATCCTGGGACAGGGCCTGGACAGCCCCAGCATTTT
size: .; V: TRBV5-1; D: .; J: TRBJ1-1; CDR3: CASSFNRGSEAFF; DNA: TGCGCCAGCAGCTTTAATCGGGGGAGTGAAGCTTTCTTT
size: .; V: TRBV5-8; D: .; J: TRBJ1-2; CDR3: CASSLSGPSEGYTF; DNA: TGTGCCAGCAGCTTATCAGGGCCCTCAGAGGGCTACACCTTC
size: once; V: TRBV28; D: TRBD1; J: TRBJ1-6; CDR3: CASSLWDSNNSPLHF; DNA: TGTGCCAGCAGTTTGTGGGACAGCAATAATTCACCCCTCCACTTT
size: .; V: TRBV27; D: TRBD1; J: TRBJ2-1; CDR3: CASSVTGSFGNEQFF; DNA: TGTGCCAGCAGCGTGACAGGGTCCTTCGGGAATGAGCAGTTCTTC
size: once; V: TRBV5-4; D: .; J: TRBJ2-4; CDR3: CASSLEIGTVGSIQYF; DNA: TGTGCCAGCAGCTTGGAGATAGGGACTGTAGGAAGCATTCAGTACTTC
size: .; V: TRBV30; D: .; J: TRBJ1-2; CDR3: CAWSVLVDNGGYTF; DNA: TGTGCCTGGAGTGTACTGGTGGATAACGGGGGCTACACCTTC
size: .; V: TRBV29-1; D: TRBD1; J: TRBJ1-5; CDR3: CSVTGTGPSNQPQHF; DNA: TGCAGCGTTACCGGGACAGGGCCTAGCAATCAGCCCCAGCATTTT
size: .; V: TRBV30; D: TRBD1; J: TRBJ1-1; CDR3: CAWSHSSVAGGIEAFF; DNA: TGTGCCTGGAGTCACTCATCGGTGGCAGGGGGAATCGAGGCTTTCTTT
size: .; V: TRBV7-6; D: .; J: TRBJ2-5; CDR3: CASSFGPQETQYF; DNA: TGTGCCAGCAGCTTCGGTCCCCAAGAGACCCAGTACTTC
size: .; V: TRBV27; D: .; J: TRBJ2-7; CDR3: CASSSSTYSSPYF; DNA: TGTGCCAGCAGCTCCAGCACGTACAGCTCCCCGTACTTC
size: .; V: TRBV7-9; D: TRBD1; J: TRBJ2-7; CDR3: CASSSQGVDYEQYF; DNA: TGTGCCAGCAGCTCACAGGGGGTAGACTACGAGCAGTACTTC
size: .; V: TRBV6-5; D: .; J: TRBJ2-5; CDR3: CASSPPGQETQYF; DNA: TGTGCCAGCAGCCCCCCAGGCCAAGAGACCCAGTACTTC
size: .; V: TRBV7-3; D: .; J: TRBJ2-2; CDR3: CASSLGPGDTGELFF; DNA: TGTGCCAGCAGCCTAGGGCCGGGGGACACCGGGGAGCTGTTTTTT
size: many; V: TRBV4-2; D: TRBD2; J: TRBJ2-1; CDR3: CASSRIAGGYNEQFF; DNA: TGTGCCAGCAGCCGTATAGCGGGGGGCTACAATGAGCAGTTCTTC
size: .; V: TRBV4-3; D: .; J: TRBJ2-7; CDR3: CASSQDHVQGRYEQYF; DNA: TGCGCCAGCAGCCAAGATCACGTACAGGGACGCTACGAGCAGTACTTC
size: .; V: TRBV7-9; D: TRBD2; J: TRBJ2-3; CDR3: CASSLRRGGPDTQYF; DNA: TGTGCCAGCAGCTTGAGACGGGGGGGCCCAGATACGCAGTATTTT
size: .; V: TRBV27; D: TRBD1; J: TRBJ1-1; CDR3: CASRGTGGTEAFF; DNA: TGTGCCAGCAGAGGGACAGGGGGTACTGAAGCTTTCTTT
size: .; V: TRBV27; D: .; J: TRBJ1-3; CDR3: CASSLSYASSGNTIYF; DNA: TGTGCCAGCAGTTTATCCTATGCATCCTCTGGAAACACCATATATTTT
size: .; V: TRBV6-1; D: .; J: TRBJ2-7; CDR3: CASSVLRGGDSYEQYF; DNA: TGTGCCAGCAGTGTCCTCCGCGGGGGCGACTCCTACGAGCAGTACTTC
size: .; V: TRBV5-1; D: TRBD1; J: TRBJ1-1; CDR3: CASSREGYTGTGGTEAFF; DNA: TGCGCCAGCAGCCGAGAAGGATACACCGGGACAGGGGGGACTGAAGCTTTCTTT
size: .; V: TRBV5-1; D: .; J: TRBJ2-3; CDR3: CASSGRTATDTQYF; DNA: TGCGCCAGCAGCGGCCGGACAGCTACAGATACGCAGTATTTT
size: .; V: TRBV15; D: .; J: TRBJ2-2; CDR3: CATSSGGGVINTGELFF; DNA: TGTGCCACCAGCAGTGGAGGGGGCGTTATTAACACCGGGGAGCTGTTTTTT
size: once; V: TRBV5-1; D: .; J: TRBJ1-2; CDR3: CASSTTGTTWEGYTF; DNA: TGCGCCAGCAGCACTACCGGGACAACCTGGGAGGGCTACACCTTC
size: once; V: TRBV29-1; D: .; J: TRBJ1-2; CDR3: CSVGEADYGYTF; DNA: TGCAGCGTGGGGGAGGCAGACTATGGCTACACCTTC
size: few; V: TRBV5-8; D: .; J: TRBJ1-1; CDR3: CASSFEGASTEAFF; DNA: TGTGCCAGCAGCTTCGAAGGGGCCAGCACTGAAGCTTTCTTT
size: .; V: TRBV6-6; D: .; J: TRBJ1-2; CDR3: CASSPTGNYGYTF; DNA: TGTGCCAGCAGCCCCACTGGTAACTATGGCTACACCTTC
size: .; V: TRBV6-5; D: .; J: TRBJ1-5; CDR3: CASSSVVPRLGQPQHF; DNA: TGTGCCAGCAGTTCCGTAGTCCCGCGTCTGGGCCAGCCCCAGCATTTT
size: few; V: TRBV7-2; D: .; J: TRBJ2-1; CDR3: CASSFTPSSYNEQFF; DNA: TGTGCCAGCAGCTTCACTCCGAGCTCCTACAATGAGCAGTTCTTC
size: .; V: TRBV19; D: .; J: TRBJ2-7; CDR3: CATHDRIQGEQYF; DNA: TGTGCCACCCATGACAGGATACAGGGCGAGCAGTACTTC
size: .; V: TRBV6-5; D: .; J: TRBJ1-2; CDR3: CASSYQGNYGYTF; DNA: TGTGCCAGCAGTTACCAGGGTAACTATGGCTACACCTTC
size: .; V: TRBV2; D: TRBD1; J: TRBJ1-5; CDR3: CASSGPGQGVLGNQPQHF; DNA: TGTGCCAGCAGTGGGCCGGGACAGGGGGTGTTAGGCAATCAGCCCCAGCATTTT
size: .; V: TRBV6-1; D: TRBD1; J: TRBJ1-4; CDR3: CASSSGQVHEKLFF; DNA: TGTGCCAGCAGTTCGGGACAGGTTCACGAAAAACTGTTTTTT
size: .; V: TRBV6-1; D: .; J: TRBJ2-2; CDR3: CASSPLGAGELFF; DNA: TGTGCCAGCTCCCCATTGGGCGCCGGGGAGCTGTTTTTT
size: .; V: TRBV11-2; D: .; J: TRBJ1-2; CDR3: CASSLDMRVFF; DNA: TGTGCCAGCAGCTTAGATATGAGGGTTTTCTTC
size: .; V: TRBV5-1; D: .; J: TRBJ2-3; CDR3: CASSSGLSGLTDTQYF; DNA: TGCGCCAGCAGCTCTGGACTCTCCGGACTCACAGATACGCAGTATTTT
size: .; V: TRBV21-1; D: .; J: TRBJ2-1; CDR3: CASSKRDRLIYNEQFF; DNA: TGTGCCAGCAGCAAAAGGGACAGACTAATCTACAATGAGCAGTTCTTC
size: .; V: TRBV21-1; D: .; J: TRBJ2-7; CDR3: CASSISEVSGHPSYEQYF; DNA: TGTGCCAGCAGCATTTCTGAGGTTTCGGGACATCCCTCCTACGAGCAGTACTTC
size: .; V: TRBV28; D: .; J: TRBJ1-2; CDR3: CASSLSTGSFARNYGYTF; DNA: TGTGCCAGCAGTTTATCCACAGGGAGTTTCGCCCGAAACTATGGCTACACCTTC
size: .; V: TRBV9; D: TRBD2; J: TRBJ2-3; CDR3: CASSVEGGGPLDTQYF; DNA: TGTGCCAGCAGCGTAGAGGGCGGGGGGCCCCTAGATACGCAGTATTTT
size: .; V: TRBV7-2; D: TRBD2; J: TRBJ2-3; CDR3: CASSLASGGPITDTQYF; DNA: TGTGCCAGCAGCTTAGCTAGCGGGGGCCCTATCACAGATACGCAGTATTTT
size: .; V: TRBV28; D: .; J: TRBJ2-7; CDR3: CASSFVDRYYEQYF; DNA: TGTGCCAGCAGTTTCGTAGACAGGTACTACGAGCAGTACTTC
size: .; V: TRBV4-3; D: TRBD1; J: TRBJ2-3; CDR3: CASSQDWTGGEGSTDTQYF; DNA: TGCGCCAGCAGCCAAGATTGGACAGGGGGCGAGGGGTCCACAGATACGCAGTATTTT
size: .; V: TRBV2; D: .; J: TRBJ2-7; CDR3: CASSDQGTTYEQYF; DNA: TGTGCCAGCAGTGATCAGGGTACCACCTACGAGCAGTACTTC
size: once; V: TRBV7-2; D: .; J: TRBJ1-1; CDR3: CASIFPLTGNTEAFF; DNA: TGTGCCAGCATATTCCCATTAACAGGGAACACTGAAGCTTTCTTT
size: .; V: TRBV2; D: TRBD1; J: TRBJ1-6; CDR3: CATNPGQGSYNSPLHF; DNA: TGTGCCACCAACCCAGGACAGGGCTCCTATAATTCACCCCTCCACTTT
size: .; V: TRBV19; D: .; J: TRBJ2-2; CDR3: CASSKTVNTGELFF; DNA: TGTGCCAGTAGTAAGACAGTGAACACCGGGGAGCTGTTTTTT
size: once; V: TRBV9; D: TRBD2; J: TRBJ2-2; CDR3: CASSVGVAGAGELFF; DNA: TGTGCCAGCAGCGTAGGAGTAGCGGGGGCCGGGGAGCTGTTTTTT
size: .; V: TRBV28; D: TRBD2; J: TRBJ2-3; CDR3: CASSGAGLADTDTQYF; DNA: TGTGCCAGCAGTGGCGCCGGACTAGCAGACACAGATACGCAGTATTTT
size: .; V: TRBV5-1; D: TRBD1; J: TRBJ1-4; CDR3: CASSPRQGKSNEKLFF; DNA: TGCGCCAGCAGCCCCCGACAGGGAAAGTCTAATGAAAAACTGTTTTTT
size: .; V: TRBV5-4; D: .; J: TRBJ2-5; CDR3: CASSNFPETQYF; DNA: TGTGCCAGCAGTAACTTTCCGGAGACCCAGTACTTC
size: .; V: TRBV5-1; D: .; J: TRBJ1-1; CDR3: CASSLESGAHTEAFF; DNA: TGCGCCAGCAGCTTGGAATCAGGGGCGCACACTGAAGCTTTCTTT
size: .; V: TRBV7-9; D: TRBD2; J: TRBJ2-5; CDR3: CSSSLGLDFAGDEETQYF; DNA: TGTTCCAGCAGCTTAGGGTTGGATTTTGCGGGGGACGAAGAGACCCAGTACTTC